These 32 T cell receptor beta chains share one sample of origin, sequenced in a study of T cells in Graves' hyperthyroidism and ophthalmopathy. Using RNA transcripts as the source, TCR beta CDR3 regions were amplified. The study used the HTBI primer set for a first-round RT-PCR of the TCR CDR3. TCRdb recomputed calls from the multiplex PCR reads with MiXCR, one row per CDR3 protein. The sample consists of fewer than 650,000 distinct CDR3 sequences, under 15% of them appearing once. The sequencing input was blood. The origin of the receptors is a middle-aged woman with Graves' ophthalmopathy.

This clonotype was observed at least ten times. The chain uses TRBV14 and TRBJ1-1, with TRBD1 matching over 7 bases. The CDR3 is 13 residues long. The germline V gene has CDR1 SGHDN and CDR2 FVKESK. With V trimmed by 0 bases and J by 9 bases, 4 bases remained unmatched. DNA of the CDR3: TGTGCCAGCAGCCAAGATTTACAGGGGAAAGCTTTCTTT. It codes for CASSQDLQGKAFF.

At least ten counts were recorded for this clonotype. The V gene is TRBV29-1, the J gene TRBJ1-1; 9 bases are shared with TRBD1. CDR1 is SQVTM, CDR2 ANQGSEA, per germline. Trimming at V came to 3 bases and at J to 4 bases, leaving 12 bases not matched to a gene. This CDR3 is built from 16 residues. Written as DNA, the CDR3 is TGCAGCGTTGAGGACGACCTGACAGGGGGGAGCACTGAAGCTTTCTTT. It encodes CSVEDDLTGGSTEAFF.

This clonotype was detected ten times or more. The chain carries TRBV10-3 and TRBJ2-2; D is possibly TRBD2 (6 bases). V lost 3 bases to trimming and J lost 2 bases, with 10 bases between them. This CDR3 is 15 amino acids long. Germline CDR1 ENHRY, CDR2 SYGVKD. The CDR3 nucleotides read TGTGCCATCAGTGATAGTAGCGGAAACACCGGGGAGCTGTTTTTT. Its protein is CAISDSSGNTGELFF.

Many counts were recorded for this clonotype. This chain connects TRBV20-1 to TRBJ1-2; possible D gene TRBD1, 5 bases. The CDR3 sequence is 14 residues long. The V end lost 3 bases, the J end lost 2 bases, and 13 bases lay between the germline ends. Germline lookup yields CDR1 DFQATT and CDR2 SNEGSKA (reference sequence). This CDR3 is CSASLRGANYGYTF. The CDR3, as DNA: TGCAGTGCTAGCCTTCGGGGCGCAAACTATGGCTACACCTTC.

This clonotype appeared a few times. This sequence joins TRBV9 and TRBJ1-1, with a possible D match to TRBD1 (5 bases). The germline gives CDR1 SGDLS, CDR2 YYNGEE. This CDR3 spans 16 amino acids. The V and J ends lost 7 bases and 3 bases respectively, with 22 bases between them. CDR3 loop: CASLSWAGGRDTEAFF. As DNA, the CDR3 is TGTGCCAGCCTTTCTTGGGCCGGGGGACGGGACACTGAAGCTTTCTTT.

The sample holds many counts of this clonotype. V gene TRBV19 combines with J gene TRBJ1-1; D ambiguous. The ends were cut back, 1 base at V and 7 bases at J, with 13 bases in the middle. CDR3 length equals 14 residues. Germline V lookup: CDR1 LNHDA, CDR2 SQIVND (reference sequence). This CDR3 is CASSIGGASFEAFF. In nucleotides, the CDR3 is TGTGCCAGTAGTATAGGGGGTGCCAGTTTTGAAGCTTTCTTT.

In its sample, this clonotype was seen many times. The V gene is TRBV7-9, the J gene TRBJ1-1; 9 positions agree with TRBD1. There are 13 residues in the CDR3. The V gene end was trimmed by 6 bases and the J gene end by 4 bases; junction bases not matched to a gene: 3. The germline V gene has CDR1 SEHNR and CDR2 FQNEAQ (reference sequence). CDR3 DNA sequence: TGTGCCAGCAGGGGACAGGGAGTCACTGAAGCTTTCTTT. Translating it yields CASRGQGVTEAFF. The full variable domain, its missing parts supplied by reference TRBV7-9 and TRBJ1-1, is DTGVSQNPRHKITKRGQNVTFRCDPISEHNRLYWYRQTLGQGPEFLTYFQNEAQLEKSRLLSDRFSAERPKGSFSTLEIQRTEQGDSAMYLCASRGQGVTEAFFGQGTRLTVV.

This clonotype was counted at least ten times. This chain uses TRBV7-2 with TRBJ2-5, with D possibly being TRBD1 or TRBD2 (5 bases each). Trimming shortened V by 5 bases and J by 2 bases, and 15 bases separated the two germline ends. The CDR3 extends over 15 amino acids. Germline V gives CDR1 SGHTA, CDR2 FQGNSA. CDR3 DNA sequence: TGTGCCAGCAGCCCTGGGACGAGGGGACAAGAGACCCAGTACTTC. It yields the protein CASSPGTRGQETQYF.

In this sample, this clonotype turned up many times. The chain links TRBV6-5 to TRBJ2-6; D gene ambiguous. The CDR3 length is 14 residues. CDR1 and CDR2 from the germline V gene are MNHEY and SVGAGI. Trimming stripped 6 bases from V and 2 bases from J, with 8 bases between. This CDR3 is CASSPSAGANVLTF. In DNA form, the CDR3 reads TGTGCCAGCAGCCCGTCCGCTGGGGCCAACGTCCTGACTTTC.

This clonotype was counted a single time. One end of the junction is discordant with germline, which a read error may explain. This chain joins TRBV6-2 or TRBV6-3 and TRBJ2-7, with D perhaps being TRBD1 or TRBD2 (6 bases each). The CDR3 consists of 20 residues. Germline-derived CDR1 and CDR2 are MNHEY and SVGEGT. CDR3 protein: CAISYRTRGRLVETAYEQYF. Here the CDR3 DNA reads TGTGCCATCAGTTACCGCACCCGGGGGCGACTAGTGGAGACCGCCTACGAGCAGTACTTC.

The sample holds many counts of this clonotype. V usage is TRBV27 and J usage is TRBJ1-2, with no clear D. The V gene's germline CDR1 is MNHEY and CDR2 SMNVEV (reference sequence). The CDR3 sequence is 16 residues long. V lost 5 bases and J lost 8, with 24 bases in between. The CDR3 bases are TGTGCCAGCAGTCCGGACCTCCGCAGTGGTTCGGGGGGCTACACCTTC. Translation: CASSPDLRSGSGGYTF.

This clonotype was detected many times. The chain links TRBV9 to TRBJ2-5, with TRBD1 identical over 10 bases. The J segment lost 5 bases and the V segment lost 6 bases, leaving 10 bases of the junction unmatched. The CDR3 contains 15 residues. Per the germline V gene, CDR1 is SGDLS and CDR2 is YYNGEE. In nucleotides, the CDR3 is TGTGCCAGCACCGCGTGGGACAGGGGAACGGAGACCCAGTACTTC. It yields the protein CASTAWDRGTETQYF.

This clonotype came up many times. The chain combines TRBV28 with TRBJ2-2; the D gene is possibly TRBD2 (6 bases). This CDR3 spans 16 amino acids. Per the germline V gene, CDR1 is MDHEN and CDR2 is SYDVKM. V was pared by 5 bases and J by 2 bases, with 15 bases between. Here the CDR3 DNA reads TGTGCCAGCAGTACCAGACGTGGGACTAACACCGGGGAGCTGTTTTTT. Translation gives CASSTRRGTNTGELFF.

This clonotype was found many times. V usage is TRBV19 and J usage is TRBJ2-5; no clear D. The CDR3 covers 13 residues. Germline assignment: CDR1 LNHDA and CDR2 SQIVND (reference sequence). Trimming pared 1 base from V and 5 bases from J, leaving 8 bases between. CDR3 sequence reads: CASSIGAAETQYF. The CDR3 nucleotides read TGTGCCAGTAGTATAGGGGCAGCCGAGACCCAGTACTTC.

This chain connects TRBV19 to TRBJ1-1; D is unclear. V was trimmed by 3 bases and J by 7 bases, leaving 12 bases between them. From germline, CDR1 is LNHDA and CDR2 SQIVND (reference sequence). The CDR3 contains 13 residues. The CDR3 is CASSIGSGYEAFF. The CDR3 DNA sequence: TGTGCCAGTAGTATCGGGTCAGGCTATGAAGCTTTCTTT. Supplemented by reference TRBV19 and TRBJ1-1, the full variable domain reads DGGITQSPKYLFRKEGQNVTLSCEQNLNHDAMYWYRQDPGQGLRLIYYSQIVNDFQKGDIAEGYSVSREKKESFPLTVTSAQKNPTAFYLCASSIGSGYEAFFGQGTRLTVV.

This clonotype was seen many times. V gene TRBV29-1 combines with J gene TRBJ2-5; TRBD2 matches at 11 bases. The CDR3 loop spans 16 amino acids. The germline V gene encodes CDR1 SQVTM and CDR2 ANQGSEA. CDR3 DNA: TGCGTGGTTGGGGCTAGCGGGAGGAGTACGGGAGAGACCCAGTACTTC. Its protein product is CVVGASGRSTGETQYF.

This clonotype was seen a handful of times. CDR3 in amino acids: CASSKGGRGTGELFF. The CDR3 DNA follows: TGTGCCAGTAGTAAAGGGGGGCGAGGCACCGGGGAGCTGTTTTTT. The rearrangement links TRBV19 to TRBJ2-2; D tentatively fits TRBD1 or TRBD2 (6 bases each). Trimming left V 4 bases short and J 4 bases short, with 13 bases between. Germline V gene lookup returns CDR1 LNHDA and CDR2 SQIVND (reference sequence). The length of the CDR3 is 15 residues.

There are many counts of this clonotype. The genes are TRBV5-6 and TRBJ1-1; D unclear. Germline loops: CDR1 SGHDT, CDR2 YYEEEE. CDR3 length: 16 residues. Trimming stripped 4 bases from V and 0 bases from J, with 16 bases between. The CDR3 loop reads CASSSIQRQLNTEAFF. In nucleotides, the CDR3 is TGTGCCAGCAGCAGCATCCAACGACAATTGAACACTGAAGCTTTCTTT.

The chain couples TRBV6-5 to TRBJ1-6; no definite D call. Looked up from germline, CDR1 is MNHEY and CDR2 is SVGAGI. Trimming cost V 0 bases and J 4 bases, with 13 bases left between them. The CDR3 spans 17 residues. This CDR3 is CASSYSTPATYNSPLHF. The CDR3 DNA reads TGTGCCAGCAGTTACTCAACTCCTGCTACGTATAATTCACCCCTCCACTTT.

This clonotype has a handful of counts. V is TRBV27 and J is TRBJ1-5; 9 bases are shared with TRBD1. The trim removed 6 bases at V and 4 bases at J, leaving 4 bases unmatched. The CDR3 runs to 14 residues. Germline CDR1 is MNHEY and CDR2 is SMNVEV (reference sequence). The CDR3 spells CASRRTGENQPQHF. CDR3 nucleotides: TGTGCCAGCAGGCGGACAGGGGAAAATCAGCCCCAGCATTTT.

This clonotype was seen ten or more times. The rearrangement links TRBV15 to TRBJ2-7, with 9 bases aligning to TRBD1. Germline lookup yields CDR1 LNHNV and CDR2 YYDKDF (reference sequence). Trimming took 9 bases from V and 3 from J; bases not matched to a gene: 6. The CDR3 consists of 13 residues. For the CDR3, the DNA is TGTGCCACGAGGACAGGGGAAAGCTACGAGCAGTACTTC. Residues: CATRTGESYEQYF.

This clonotype was picked up many times. The rearrangement uses TRBV28 and TRBJ1-5, with 10 bases matching TRBD1. Germline V gene data show CDR1 as MDHEN and CDR2 as SYDVKM. This CDR3 region has 15 residues. The junction had 6 bases not matched to a gene; V was cut back by 3 bases and J by 7 bases. The DNA of the CDR3 is TGTGCCAGCAGTTTCCGACAGGGGGCACGGCAGCCCCAGCATTTT. This translates into CASSFRQGARQPQHF. Supplemented by reference TRBV28 and TRBJ1-5, the full variable domain reads DVKVTQSSRYLVKRTGEKVFLECVQDMDHENMFWYRQDPGLGLRLIYFSYDVKMKEKGDIPEGYSVSREKKERFSLILESASTNQTSMYLCASSFRQGARQPQHFGDGTRLSIL.

This clonotype has a count of ten or more. This chain links TRBV12-3 or TRBV12-4 with TRBJ2-7; 9 bases map to TRBD2. Losses at the gene ends were 3 bases for V and 6 bases for J; bases not matched to a gene: 9. The CDR3 loop spans 15 amino acids. In DNA, the CDR3 is TGTGCCAGCAGTTTTGGTAGCGGGAGAGTTTGCGAGCAGTACTTC. It specifies CASSFGSGRVCEQYF.

This clonotype was observed a handful of times. The rearrangement uses TRBV29-1 and TRBJ1-1; D gene uncertain. This CDR3 is 12 amino acids long. Germline lookup yields CDR1 SQVTM and CDR2 ANQGSEA. The germline V and J ends were trimmed by 6 bases and 4 bases, with 12 bases remaining between them. The CDR3 region is CSVVVLSTEAFF. CDR3 coding DNA: TGCAGCGTCGTTGTTTTGAGCACTGAAGCTTTCTTT. The full variable domain, completed using reference TRBV29-1 and TRBJ1-1, is SAVISQKPSRDICQRGTSLTIQCQVDSQVTMMFWYRQQPGQSLTLIATANQGSEATYESGFVIDKFPISRPNLTFSTLTVSNMSPEDSSIYLCSVVVLSTEAFFGQGTRLTVV.

This clonotype appeared many times. This chain connects TRBV6-2 or TRBV6-3 to TRBJ1-2; 8 bases map to TRBD1. The germline V gene encodes CDR1 MNHEY and CDR2 SVGEGT. The length of the CDR3 is 14 residues. V was pared by 0 bases and J by 5 bases, with 2 bases of the junction left unmatched. CDR3 amino acids: CASSYSTGVYGYTF. The CDR3, as DNA: TGTGCCAGCAGTTACTCGACAGGGGTTTATGGCTACACCTTC.

Many counts were recorded for this clonotype. V and J are TRBV28 and TRBJ2-5; a possible D gene is TRBD2 (5 bases). CDR3 size: 14 residues. Trimming took off 1 base at V and 4 bases at J, with 10 bases between the two ends. Germline V gene sequence: CDR1 MDHEN, CDR2 SYDVKM. In nucleotides, the CDR3 is TGTGCCAGCAGTTTATCCGTGCTAGCAGAGACCCAGTACTTC. Encoded protein: CASSLSVLAETQYF. Looking up the rest from reference TRBV28 and TRBJ2-5 gives the full variable domain: DVKVTQSSRYLVKRTGEKVFLECVQDMDHENMFWYRQDPGLGLRLIYFSYDVKMKEKGDIPEGYSVSREKKERFSLILESASTNQTSMYLCASSLSVLAETQYFGPGTRLLVL.

In the case of this clonotype: A much larger clone sits a single nucleotide away, making a read error possible. This chain connects TRBV7-3 to TRBJ2-2; no reliable D call. V gave up 5 bases and J gave up 3 bases, with 10 bases separating them. This CDR3 is 14 amino acids long. The V gene's germline CDR1 is SGHTA and CDR2 FQGTGA. CDR3 in DNA: TGTGCCAGCAGCCCATTCGGACACACCGGGGAGCTGTTTTTT. It is translated as CASSPFGHTGELFF.

This clonotype occurred many times. This rearrangement joins TRBV28 to TRBJ2-7, with TRBD1 identical over 7 bases. The CDR3 length is 16 residues. Germline-derived CDR1 and CDR2 are MDHEN and SYDVKM. V trimming: 5 bases; J trimming: 2 bases; junction bases outside the gene matches: 12. The CDR3 loop reads CASSPAPDRSTYEQYF. The CDR3 DNA reads as TGTGCCAGCAGTCCCGCCCCGGACAGGTCGACCTACGAGCAGTACTTC. The whole variable domain, filled in from reference TRBV28 and TRBJ2-7, reads DVKVTQSSRYLVKRTGEKVFLECVQDMDHENMFWYRQDPGLGLRLIYFSYDVKMKEKGDIPEGYSVSREKKERFSLILESASTNQTSMYLCASSPAPDRSTYEQYFGPGTRLTVT.

This clonotype was seen a few times. This could be a read error, since a much larger clone is one nucleotide away. The chain links TRBV19 to TRBJ1-1; D unclear. Germline CDR1 and CDR2: LNHDA and SQIVND (reference sequence). With 11 bases removed from V and 5 bases from J, the gap between germline ends came to 18 bases. The length of the CDR3 is 13 residues. CDR3 DNA sequence: TGTGCCTTGTCGATAGGACCGGGTACTGAAGCTTTCTTT. Encoded protein: CALSIGPGTEAFF.

This clonotype was seen ten or more times. This chain links TRBV7-9 with TRBJ2-5; D is possibly TRBD1 or TRBD2 (5 bases each). This CDR3 contains 15 residues. Trimming cost V 1 base and J 6 bases, with 15 bases left between them. Germline V gene lookup returns CDR1 SEHNR and CDR2 FQNEAQ (reference sequence). This CDR3 reads CASSLERAGQKTQYF. CDR3 DNA: TGTGCCAGCAGCTTAGAGAGGGCAGGGCAAAAGACCCAGTACTTC.

This clonotype was picked up many times. This chain joins TRBV6-1 and TRBJ1-1; the D is unclear. CDR3 length equals 10 residues. The V end was cut by 7 bases, the J end by 7 bases, with 7 bases between. From germline, CDR1 is MNHNS and CDR2 SASEGT. This chain's CDR3 is CASKSIEAFF. The CDR3 region has the DNA TGTGCCAGCAAATCCATTGAAGCTTTCTTT.

This clonotype was observed at least ten times. The chain employs TRBV7-9 and TRBJ1-2; a possible D gene is TRBD1 (5 bases). Germline-derived CDR1 and CDR2 are SEHNR and FQNEAQ (reference sequence). This CDR3 region has 14 residues. V was trimmed by 5 bases and J by 6 bases, leaving 16 bases between them. The CDR3 nucleotides are TGTGCCAGCAGCCACCCGACAGCCGTTGATGGCTACACCTTC. Protein: CASSHPTAVDGYTF.